Listed below are T cell receptor beta chains from one sample, sequenced in a study of PD-1 blockade in classical Hodgkin lymphoma. Method: immunoSEQ multiplex PCR; TCRdb's copy keeps in-frame clones and lacks some. In the table there are approximately 20,000 clones, about 84% of which are singletons. The sequences come from peripheral blood mononuclear cells (PBMCs), collected before the fourth cycle of nivolumab. These receptors were taken from a human donor with classical Hodgkin lymphoma. Each CDR3 is given with its conserved first and last residue. D genes are given only for firm matches. Clone sizes are given selectively: once, few, many, or a class where the clone is expanded.

d_call clone_size j_call v_call cdr3_aa cdr3_nt
NA NA TRBJ2-3 TRBV11-3 CASSLDGADTQYF TGTGCCAGCAGCTTAGACGGGGCGGATACGCAGTATTTT
NA NA TRBJ1-2 TRBV5-5 CASRKTTVTNYGYTF TGTGCCAGCAGAAAAACGACAGTCACTAACTATGGCTACACCTTC
NA NA TRBJ1-5 TRBV6-1 CASSEEGLSNQPQHF TGTGCCAGCAGTGAAGAAGGCTTAAGCAATCAGCCCCAGCATTTT
NA NA TRBJ1-5 TRBV27 CASSSGRGSNQPQHF TGTGCCAGCAGTTCGGGACGGGGGAGCAATCAGCCCCAGCATTTT
TRBD1 NA TRBJ1-5 TRBV11-2 CASSPWTGGSAPANQPQHF TGTGCCAGCAGCCCGTGGACAGGGGGCAGTGCCCCAGCCAATCAGCCCCAGCATTTT
NA NA TRBJ2-3 TRBV9 CASSVGVSVSTDTQYF TGTGCCAGCAGCGTAGGGGTTAGCGTGAGCACAGATACGCAGTATTTT
TRBD2 NA TRBJ2-5 TRBV18 CASSPGLAGGPGGETQYF TGTGCCAGCTCACCAGGACTAGCGGGGGGGCCCGGCGGAGAGACCCAGTACTTC
NA NA TRBJ2-2 TRBV4-3 CASSRARDTGELFF TGCGCCAGCAGCAGGGCTCGAGACACCGGGGAGCTGTTTTTT
NA NA TRBJ1-1 TRBV5-8 CASSRSLNTEAFF TGTGCCAGCAGTCGGAGCCTGAACACTGAAGCTTTCTTT
TRBD1 once TRBJ2-5 TRBV29-1 CSVAPDRGKTQYF TGCAGCGTTGCCCCCGACAGGGGAAAGACCCAGTACTTC
NA NA TRBJ2-7 TRBV9 CASSPGFFEQYF TGTGCCAGCAGCCCCGGGTTTTTCGAGCAGTACTTC
TRBD2 NA TRBJ2-7 TRBV5-4 CASSPRVLAGTYEQYF TGTGCCAGCAGCCCACGAGTTCTAGCGGGGACTTACGAGCAGTACTTC
NA NA TRBJ1-1 TRBV2 CASSEDIQRNTEAFF TGTGCCAGCAGTGAAGATATCCAAAGGAACACTGAAGCTTTCTTT
NA medium-sized TRBJ1-1 TRBV11-2 CASSLEQTARTEAFF TGTGCCAGCAGCTTAGAGCAGACGGCGCGCACTGAAGCTTTCTTT
NA NA TRBJ2-4 TRBV6-4 CASSDSRVNIQYF TGTGCCAGCAGTGACTCGAGGGTGAACATTCAGTACTTC
NA NA TRBJ2-4 TRBV13 CASSGRGTKNIQYF TGTGCCAGCAGCGGGAGGGGGACCAAAAACATTCAGTACTTC
NA NA TRBJ1-4 TRBV6-1 CASSPVGEGVKLFF TGTGCCAGCAGCCCCGTCGGGGAGGGGGTCAAACTGTTTTTT
NA NA TRBJ1-2 TRBV13 CASSQEDRPLGEGYTF TGTGCCAGCAGCCAAGAGGACAGACCCTTGGGCGAAGGCTACACCTTC
NA NA TRBJ2-2 TRBV2 CASSEGTDPRRNTGELFF TGTGCCAGCAGTGAAGGGACAGATCCACGACGAAACACCGGGGAGCTGTTTTTT
NA NA TRBJ1-2 TRBV12-5 CASGLFGVNYGYTF TGTGCTAGTGGTTTGTTCGGGGTTAACTATGGCTACACCTTC
TRBD1 NA TRBJ1-5 TRBV28 CASSPPPYRGRNQPQHF TGTGCCAGCAGTCCGCCACCATACAGGGGGCGGAATCAGCCCCAGCATTTT
TRBD2 NA TRBJ2-1 TRBV18 CASSPLPTSGKTDYNEQFF TGTGCCAGCTCACCCCTCCCGACTAGCGGGAAGACGGACTACAATGAGCAGTTCTTC
NA NA TRBJ2-3 TRBV15 CATSRVGVDTQYF TGTGCCACCAGCAGAGTCGGCGTAGATACGCAGTATTTT
NA once TRBJ2-2 TRBV5-6 CASSPRAKNTGELFF TGTGCCAGCAGCCCACGAGCCAAGAACACCGGGGAGCTGTTTTTT
NA NA TRBJ2-2 TRBV7-6 CASSFIHSDWRNTGELFF TGTGCCAGCAGCTTTATCCATTCTGACTGGAGGAACACCGGGGAGCTGTTTTTT
NA NA TRBJ2-1 TRBV7-9 CATRRQGGEQFF TGTGCCACGAGGAGACAGGGAGGAGAGCAGTTCTTC
TRBD2 medium-sized TRBJ2-7 TRBV5-6 CASSLGGGYEQYF TGTGCCAGCAGCTTGGGCGGGGGGTACGAGCAGTACTTC
TRBD2 NA TRBJ2-1 TRBV7-9 CASSPGLAGYYNEQFF TGTGCCAGCAGCCCCGGACTAGCGGGGTACTACAATGAGCAGTTCTTC
NA NA TRBJ2-2 TRBV29-1 CSGLRGELFF TGCAGCGGTCTCCGGGGGGAGCTGTTTTTT
TRBD1 NA TRBJ1-4 TRBV5-6 CASSWWTGTNEKLFF TGTGCCAGCAGCTGGTGGACAGGGACGAATGAAAAACTGTTTTTT
NA NA TRBJ2-4 TRBV9 CASSAGLAKNIQYF TGTGCCAGCAGCGCGGGACTGGCCAAAAACATTCAGTACTTC
TRBD1 NA TRBJ2-2 TRBV7-2 CASSGQGPPDGELFF TGTGCCAGCAGCGGACAGGGGCCCCCTGACGGGGAGCTGTTTTTT
NA NA TRBJ2-5 TRBV6-5 CASSAGLALQYF TGTGCCAGCAGTGCCGGTTTGGCCCTTCAGTACTTC
NA medium-sized TRBJ2-7 TRBV5-1 CASSSGTRGEQYF TGCGCCAGCAGCTCGGGGACACGGGGCGAGCAGTACTTC
TRBD2 NA TRBJ2-3 TRBV5-4 CASSLPTSPADTQYF TGTGCCAGCAGCTTGCCGACTAGCCCCGCAGATACGCAGTATTTT